This TCR beta chain derives from a study of control samples from healthy donors and cancer patients. TCRdb keeps only in-frame clones here, not all; method: immunoSEQ multiplex PCR. The sample yields 120,000 or so clones, approximately 92% seen once. Material: PBMCs. This TCR was recovered from a man older than 75 with head and neck cancer.

The CDR3 DNA reads TGTGCCAGCAGCCGGTCAAGCGGGAAATACAATGAGCAGTTCTTC. This encodes CASSRSSGKYNEQFF. J is TRBJ2-1 and V is TRBV5-5, with 7 bases aligning to TRBD2. The V and J ends lost 4 bases and 4 bases, in that order; junction bases with no gene match: 8. Germline-derived CDR1 and CDR2 are SGHKS and YYEKEE (reference sequence). This CDR3 has 15 residues. The variable domain in full, with the rest retrieved from reference TRBV5-5 and TRBJ2-1, is DAGVTQSPTHLIKTRGQQVTLRCSPISGHKSVSWYQQVLGQGPQFIFQYYEKEERGRGNFPDRFSARQFPNYSSELNVNALLLGDSALYLCASSRSSGKYNEQFFGPGTRLTVL.